Below are 9 T cell receptor beta chains sequenced from a single sample in a study of CD8 T cells in ankylosing spondylitis (dated 2017 in TCRdb). The paper's findings and limits, for the study overall: A TCR beta motif made up of several highly homologous amino acid variants appeared to be characteristic of blood from ankylosing spondylitis patients.

Antigens of these TCRs are unknown. The library was obtained by 5' RACE. This sample was sequenced with an Illumina HiSeq 2500. TCRdb's own reprocessing of the public reads used fastp at Q25 and MiXCR and kept productive beta chains. Each CDR3 protein appears once, grouped with its most common genes and DNA. The sample contains some 220,000 distinct CDR3 sequences, about 6.7% of them found a single time. Clones ranked in the top ten supply over 12% of the sample. Sequencing used blood, either unsorted or a sorted T cell fraction (not recorded which). Every receptor here comes from a male donor with ankylosing spondylitis.

The chain uses TRBV6-1 and TRBJ2-5; 8 bases line up with TRBD2. With V trimmed by 5 bases and J by 4 bases, 6 bases remained unmatched. CDR1 and CDR2 (germline): MNHNS, SASEGT. The CDR3 runs to 14 residues. CDR3 in DNA: TGTGCCAGCAGTCCTCGGCTAGCGGGAGAGACCCAGTACTTC. Translating gives CASSPRLAGETQYF.

This clonotype was detected many times. V and J are TRBV3-1 and TRBJ2-1; D not resolved. This CDR3 region has 13 residues. In germline, CDR1 is LGHDT, CDR2 YNNKEL (reference sequence). V lost 0 bases, J lost 8 bases, and 8 bases lay in between. CDR3 DNA: TGTGCCAGCAGCCAAGATAACGAGCATGAGCAGTTCTTC. Translation gives CASSQDNEHEQFF.

This clonotype was seen at least ten times. The CDR3 is CAISESGSGYTF. CDR3 coding DNA: TGTGCCATCAGTGAGTCTGGCAGTGGCTACACCTTC. The rearrangement uses TRBV10-3 and TRBJ1-2; D is uncertain. Trimming shortened V by 0 bases and J by 7 bases, and 6 bases separated the two germline ends. This CDR3 is 12 amino acids long. Germline loops: CDR1 ENHRY, CDR2 SYGVKD.

The chain uses TRBV7-9 and TRBJ1-4, with a weak D call TRBD1 (5 bases). Trimming took 4 bases from V and 8 from J, leaving 17 bases between them. CDR3 length equals 15 residues. Germline loops: CDR1 SEHNR, CDR2 FQNEAQ (reference sequence). The DNA of the CDR3 is TGTGCCAGCAGCTCGGGACCCCCCGCGGGAGAAAAACTGTTTTTT. Protein product: CASSSGPPAGEKLFF.

Many counts were recorded for this clonotype. This chain connects TRBV5-1 to TRBJ2-5; TRBD1 matches at 8 bases. With 9 bases clipped from V and 2 bases from J, the junction kept 15 bases outside the gene matches. Germline V CDR1 and CDR2: SGHRS, YFSETQ. The CDR3 extends over 16 amino acids. The CDR3 DNA follows: TGCGCCAACTTCCAGGGGGCCTTATCCTCACAAGAGACCCAGTACTTC. It specifies CANFQGALSSQETQYF.

This clonotype has only a few counts. The chain carries TRBV5-1 and TRBJ2-7; 12 nucleotides align to TRBD2. With V trimmed by 3 bases and J by 3 bases, 4 bases remained unmatched. The CDR3 runs 15 residues. Germline V lookup: CDR1 SGHRS, CDR2 YFSETQ. CDR3 protein: CASSSSGRAGYEQYF. Here the CDR3 DNA reads TGCGCCAGCAGCTCTAGCGGGAGGGCAGGCTACGAGCAGTACTTC.

This clonotype was picked up a small number of times. At one boundary the junction diverges from the germline segment, which might be a read error. The CDR3 region has the DNA TGTGCCGGCAGCTCCACCGGGACAGGGGTTGTTACTGAAGCTTTCTTT. Translating gives CAGSSTGTGVVTEAFF. The rearrangement links TRBV7-9 to TRBJ1-1, with 10 positions matching TRBD1. The CDR3 is 16 residues long. Germline CDR1 and CDR2: SEHNR and FQNEAQ (reference sequence).

In its sample, this clonotype was seen many times. The chain recombines TRBV11-2 with TRBJ2-7; D gene ambiguous. Per the germline V gene, CDR1 is SGHAT and CDR2 is FQNNGV. Trimming took off 1 base at V and 4 bases at J, with 11 bases between the two ends. The CDR3 sequence is 14 residues long. The CDR3 reads CASSLAFGRYEQYF. CDR3 sequence (DNA): TGTGCCAGCAGCTTAGCGTTTGGGCGGTACGAGCAGTACTTC.

This clonotype appeared many times. This sequence joins TRBV7-9 and TRBJ1-2; D is ambiguous. Germline assignment: CDR1 SEHNR and CDR2 FQNEAQ (reference sequence). Trimming stripped 5 bases from V and 2 bases from J, with 6 bases between. The CDR3 is 12 amino acids. The chain's CDR3 is CASSPDNYGYTF. The DNA for the CDR3 is TGTGCCAGCAGCCCAGACAACTATGGCTACACCTTC.